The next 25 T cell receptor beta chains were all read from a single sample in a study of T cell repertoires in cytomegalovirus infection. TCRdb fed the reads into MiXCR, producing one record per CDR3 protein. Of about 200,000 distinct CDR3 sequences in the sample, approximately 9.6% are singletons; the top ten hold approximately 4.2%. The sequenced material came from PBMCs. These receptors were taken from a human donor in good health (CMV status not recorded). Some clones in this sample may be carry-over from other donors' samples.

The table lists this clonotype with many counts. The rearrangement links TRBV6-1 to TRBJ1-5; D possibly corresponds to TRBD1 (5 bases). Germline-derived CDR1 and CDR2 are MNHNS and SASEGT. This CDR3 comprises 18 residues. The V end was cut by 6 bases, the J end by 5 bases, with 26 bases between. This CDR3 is CASSGVKRDLIAYQPQHF. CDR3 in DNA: TGTGCCAGCAGCGGAGTCAAACGGGACCTCATCGCGTATCAGCCCCAGCATTTT.

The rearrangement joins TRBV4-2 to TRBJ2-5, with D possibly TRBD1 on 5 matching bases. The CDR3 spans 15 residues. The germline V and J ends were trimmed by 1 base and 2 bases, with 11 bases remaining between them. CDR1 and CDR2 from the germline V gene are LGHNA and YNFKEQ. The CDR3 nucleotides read TGTGCCAGCAGCCAAGGGACACTTACTCAAGAGACCCAGTACTTC. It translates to CASSQGTLTQETQYF.

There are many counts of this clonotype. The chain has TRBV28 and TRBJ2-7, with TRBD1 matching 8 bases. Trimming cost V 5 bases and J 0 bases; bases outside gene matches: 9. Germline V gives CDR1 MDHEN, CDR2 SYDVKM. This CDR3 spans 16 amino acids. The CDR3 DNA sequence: TGTGCCAGCAGTCCTCGGGGGACAGGTTTCTCCTACGAGCAGTACTTC. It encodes CASSPRGTGFSYEQYF.

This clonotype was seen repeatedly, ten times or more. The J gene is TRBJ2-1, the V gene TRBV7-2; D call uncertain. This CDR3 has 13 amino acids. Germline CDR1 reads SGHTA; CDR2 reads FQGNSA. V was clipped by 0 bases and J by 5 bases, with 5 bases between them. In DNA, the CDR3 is TGTGCCAGCAGCTTAGCCCCGGACAATGAGCAGTTCTTC. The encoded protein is CASSLAPDNEQFF.

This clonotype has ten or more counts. CDR3 amino acids: CASSQEGQGSDEQFF. The DNA for the CDR3 is TGTGCCAGCAGCCAAGAAGGGCAGGGGTCTGATGAGCAGTTCTTC. The chain uses TRBV4-2 and TRBJ2-1; possibly TRBD1 for D (6 bases). V shed 0 bases and J shed 8 bases, with 14 bases lying between them. The CDR3 is 15 amino acids. Germline V gene sequence: CDR1 LGHNA, CDR2 YNFKEQ.

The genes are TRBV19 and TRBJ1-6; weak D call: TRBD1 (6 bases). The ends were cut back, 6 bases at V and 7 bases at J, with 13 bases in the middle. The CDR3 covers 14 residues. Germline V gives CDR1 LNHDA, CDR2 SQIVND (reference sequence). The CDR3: CASSPLGANSPLHF. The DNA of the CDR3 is TGTGCCAGTAGCCCACTGGGGGCCAATTCACCCCTCCACTTT.

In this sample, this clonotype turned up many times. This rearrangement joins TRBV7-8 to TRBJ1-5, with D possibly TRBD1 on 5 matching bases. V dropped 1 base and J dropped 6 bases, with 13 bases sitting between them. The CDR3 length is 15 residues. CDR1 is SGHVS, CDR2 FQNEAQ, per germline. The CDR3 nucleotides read TGTGCCAGCAGCTTAGGGGGGACGTCGGTTCAGCCCCAGCATTTT. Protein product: CASSLGGTSVQPQHF.

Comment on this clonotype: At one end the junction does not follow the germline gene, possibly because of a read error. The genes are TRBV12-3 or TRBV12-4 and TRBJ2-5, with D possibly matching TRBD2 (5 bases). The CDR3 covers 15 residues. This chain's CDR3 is CGSSFLGRGSETQYF. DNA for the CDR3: TGTGGCAGCAGTTTCCTAGGCAGAGGGTCCGAGACCCAGTACTTC.

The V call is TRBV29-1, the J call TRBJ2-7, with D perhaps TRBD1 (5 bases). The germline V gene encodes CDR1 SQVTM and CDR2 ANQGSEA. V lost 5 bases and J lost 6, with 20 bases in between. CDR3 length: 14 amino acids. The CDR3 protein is CSVIEAGRFGEQYF. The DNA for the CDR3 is TGCAGCGTTATCGAGGCAGGGCGGTTCGGCGAGCAGTACTTC.

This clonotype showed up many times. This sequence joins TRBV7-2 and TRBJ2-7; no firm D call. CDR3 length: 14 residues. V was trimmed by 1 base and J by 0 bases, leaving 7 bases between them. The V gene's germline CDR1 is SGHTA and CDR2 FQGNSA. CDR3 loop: CASSLDQVSYEQYF. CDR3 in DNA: TGTGCCAGCAGCTTAGATCAGGTCTCCTACGAGCAGTACTTC.

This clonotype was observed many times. CDR3 DNA: TGTGCCAGCAGCTTAGCTAGTGGGACAGGGGCCTTCCGGGAGCAGTTCTTC. Its protein is CASSLASGTGAFREQFF. The chain couples TRBV7-6 to TRBJ2-1, with TRBD1 matching 10 bases. The junction had 12 bases not matched to a gene; V was cut back by 0 bases and J by 10 bases. Per the germline V gene, CDR1 is SGHVS and CDR2 is FNYEAQ. CDR3 length equals 17 residues.

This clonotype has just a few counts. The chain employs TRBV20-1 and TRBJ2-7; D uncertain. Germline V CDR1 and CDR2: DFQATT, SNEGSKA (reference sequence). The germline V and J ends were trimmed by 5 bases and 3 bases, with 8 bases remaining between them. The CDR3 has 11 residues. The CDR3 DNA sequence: TGCAGTGCTGGAAAAAGCTACGAGCAGTACTTC. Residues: CSAGKSYEQYF.

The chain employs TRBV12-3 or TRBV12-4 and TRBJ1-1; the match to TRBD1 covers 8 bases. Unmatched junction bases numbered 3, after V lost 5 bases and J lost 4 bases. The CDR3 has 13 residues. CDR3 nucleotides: TGTGCCAGCAGTAGACAGGGGATCACTGAAGCTTTCTTT. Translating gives CASSRQGITEAFF.

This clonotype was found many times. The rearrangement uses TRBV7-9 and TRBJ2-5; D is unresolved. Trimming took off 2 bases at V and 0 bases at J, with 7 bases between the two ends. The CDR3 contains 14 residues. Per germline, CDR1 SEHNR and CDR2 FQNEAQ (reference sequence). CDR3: CASSLWQDQETQYF. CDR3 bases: TGTGCCAGCAGCTTATGGCAGGACCAAGAGACCCAGTACTTC.

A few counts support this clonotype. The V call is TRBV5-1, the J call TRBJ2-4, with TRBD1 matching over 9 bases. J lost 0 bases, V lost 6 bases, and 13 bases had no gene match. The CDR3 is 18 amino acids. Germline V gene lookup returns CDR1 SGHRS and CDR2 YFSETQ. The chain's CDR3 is CASIPTGDRELAKNIQYF. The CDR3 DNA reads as TGCGCCAGCATCCCTACAGGGGACAGGGAACTAGCCAAAAACATTCAGTACTTC.

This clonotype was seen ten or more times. CDR3 loop: CASSLSVSGGEKLFF. Here the CDR3 DNA reads TGTGCCAGCAGCTTATCGGTGTCAGGGGGTGAAAAACTGTTTTTT. The V gene is TRBV7-2, the J gene TRBJ1-4; 7 bases are a match to TRBD1. CDR3 length: 15 amino acids. Per the germline V gene, CDR1 is SGHTA and CDR2 is FQGNSA. The ends lost 2 bases at V and 7 bases at J; junction bases unmatched: 7.

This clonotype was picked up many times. The CDR3 here is CASSLVLAGARSSYEQYF. The CDR3 DNA sequence: TGTGCCAGCAGCTTAGTACTAGCGGGGGCCAGATCCTCCTACGAGCAGTACTTC. J is TRBJ2-7 and V is TRBV11-2; 11 bases are shared with TRBD2. V shed 1 base and J 0 bases; nucleotides not matched to a gene: 8. The CDR3 totals 18 residues. The V gene's germline CDR1 is SGHAT and CDR2 FQNNGV.

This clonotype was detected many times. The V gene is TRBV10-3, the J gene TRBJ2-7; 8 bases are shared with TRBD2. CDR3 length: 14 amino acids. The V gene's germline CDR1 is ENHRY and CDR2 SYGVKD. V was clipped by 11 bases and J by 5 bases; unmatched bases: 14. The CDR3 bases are TGTGCCGCATCTCGGACGGGGGGGTATAACGAGCAGTACTTC. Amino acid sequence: CAASRTGGYNEQYF.

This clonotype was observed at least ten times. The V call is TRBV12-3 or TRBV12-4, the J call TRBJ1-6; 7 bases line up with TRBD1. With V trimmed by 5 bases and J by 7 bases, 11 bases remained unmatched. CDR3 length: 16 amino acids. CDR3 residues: CASSLTWTGQNSPLHF. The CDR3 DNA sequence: TGTGCCAGCAGTCTCACCTGGACAGGCCAGAATTCACCCCTCCACTTT.

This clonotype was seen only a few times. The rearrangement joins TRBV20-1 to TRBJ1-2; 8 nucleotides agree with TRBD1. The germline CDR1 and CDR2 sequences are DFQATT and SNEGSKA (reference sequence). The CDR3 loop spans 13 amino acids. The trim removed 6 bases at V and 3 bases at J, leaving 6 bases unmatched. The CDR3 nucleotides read TGCAGTGCCCGGGACAGGCAAGACTATGGCTACACCTTC. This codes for CSARDRQDYGYTF.

The CDR3 sequence is CASSLGLIGGSDTQYF. CDR3 in DNA: TGTGCCAGCAGTTTAGGCCTGATAGGGGGATCGGATACGCAGTATTTT. The V and J genes are TRBV28 and TRBJ2-3, with D maybe TRBD1 (6 bases). CDR3 length: 16 amino acids. V was cut by 2 bases and J by 6 bases, with 18 bases left in between. Germline loops: CDR1 MDHEN, CDR2 SYDVKM.

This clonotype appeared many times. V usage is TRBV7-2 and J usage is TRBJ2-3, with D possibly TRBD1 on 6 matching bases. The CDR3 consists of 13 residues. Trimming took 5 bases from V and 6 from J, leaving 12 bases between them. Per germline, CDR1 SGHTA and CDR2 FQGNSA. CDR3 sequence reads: CASSQSQGDTQYF. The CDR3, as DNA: TGTGCCAGCAGCCAGTCTCAGGGGGATACGCAGTATTTT.

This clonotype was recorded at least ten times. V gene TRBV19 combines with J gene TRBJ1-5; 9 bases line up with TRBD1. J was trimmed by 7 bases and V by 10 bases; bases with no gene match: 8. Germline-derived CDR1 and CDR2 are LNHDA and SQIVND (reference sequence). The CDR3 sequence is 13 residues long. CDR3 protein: CATGDRVDQPQHF. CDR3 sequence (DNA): TGTGCCACTGGGGACAGGGTGGACCAGCCCCAGCATTTT.

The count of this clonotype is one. CDR3 protein: CSGTVSTGGPNYGYTF. The CDR3 nucleotides read TGCAGCGGGACCGTCAGTACAGGAGGACCTAACTATGGCTACACCTTC. The V call is TRBV29-1, the J call TRBJ1-2; possibly TRBD1 for D (5 bases). V was cut by 7 bases and J by 0 bases, with 21 bases left in between. From germline, CDR1 is SQVTM and CDR2 ANQGSEA. The CDR3 covers 16 residues. The full variable domain, in which reference TRBV29-1 and TRBJ1-2 provide the parts outside the CDR3, is SAVISQKPSRDICQRGTSLTIQCQVDSQVTMMFWYRQQPGQSLTLIATANQGSEATYESGFVIDKFPISRPNLTFSTLTVSNMSPEDSSIYLCSGTVSTGGPNYGYTFGSGTRLTVV.

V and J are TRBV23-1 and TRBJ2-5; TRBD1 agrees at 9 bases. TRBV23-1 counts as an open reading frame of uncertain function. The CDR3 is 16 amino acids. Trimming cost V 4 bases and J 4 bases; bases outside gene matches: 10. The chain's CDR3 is CASSLPGQGPPETQYF. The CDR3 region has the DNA TGCGCCAGCAGTCTCCCGGGACAGGGACCTCCAGAGACCCAGTACTTC.